Below are 8 T cell receptor beta chains sequenced from a single sample in a study of regulatory T cells in long-lasting Graves disease. CDR3 regions were amplified by Arm-PCR using iRepertoire HTBI primers to build TCR beta libraries. Each CDR3 protein gets one entry after TCRdb re-called the multiplex PCR reads with MiXCR. The sample holds under 450,000 distinct CDR3 sequences, about 20% seen once. Time point meaning: persistent/refractory GD, antithyroid drugs over 5 years with positive TRAb. The TCR library used RNA extracted from PBMCs. The source was peripheral blood mononuclear cells (PBMCs), collected when the disease was refractory, from a patient treated with antithyroid drugs. These receptors were obtained from a female donor with Graves disease.

The table lists this clonotype with a few counts. The genes are TRBV5-1 and TRBJ2-7, with D perhaps matching TRBD1 or TRBD2 (5 bases each). The germline V and J ends were trimmed by 4 bases and 7 bases, with 15 bases remaining between them. The CDR3 has 13 amino acids. Per the germline V gene, CDR1 is SGHRS and CDR2 is YFSETQ. This CDR3 reads CASSVREGSEQYF. The CDR3 DNA reads TGCGCCAGCAGCGTCCGTGAGGGGTCGGAGCAGTACTTC. Based on the CDR3 plus reference TRBV5-1 and TRBJ2-7, the full variable domain is KAGVTQTPRYLIKTRGQQVTLSCSPISGHRSVSWYQQTPGQGLQFLFEYFSETQRNKGNFPGRFSGRQFSNSRSEMNVSTLELGDSALYLCASSVREGSEQYFGPGTRLTVT.

This clonotype was found many times. This sequence joins TRBV10-3 and TRBJ1-2; D is possibly TRBD1 (5 bases). Trimming stripped 0 bases from V and 4 bases from J, with 6 bases between. CDR1 and CDR2 (germline): ENHRY, SYGVKD. The length of the CDR3 is 13 residues. In nucleotides, the CDR3 is TGTGCCATCAGTGAGTCGACAGCCTATGGCTACACCTTC. As protein: CAISESTAYGYTF.

As for this clonotype: A read error may explain this, as a much larger clone is one base away. J is TRBJ2-7 and V is TRBV5-5, with D perhaps being TRBD1 or TRBD2 (5 bases each). In germline, CDR1 is SGHKS, CDR2 YYEKEE (reference sequence). Deletions cut 4 bases from V and 2 bases from J, with 13 bases between. The CDR3 loop spans 14 amino acids. CDR3 residues: CASSNRGRAYEQYF. In DNA, the CDR3 is TGTGCCAGCAGCAACCGGGGCAGGGCCTACGAGCAGTACTTC.

The chain recombines TRBV4-1 with TRBJ1-1; 9 nucleotides match TRBD1. CDR3 size: 20 residues. Germline loops: CDR1 MGHRA, CDR2 YSYEKL. The junction had 18 bases not matched to a gene; V was cut back by 0 bases and J by 4 bases. The DNA of the CDR3 is TGCGCCAGCAGCCAAGATGTTCCCTGGGACAGGGAACGTCCGATCACTGAAGCTTTCTTT. This gives the protein CASSQDVPWDRERPITEAFF.

The V and J genes are TRBV28 and TRBJ1-2; no clear D gene. Germline V CDR1 and CDR2: MDHEN, SYDVKM. The length of the CDR3 is 13 residues. Trimming cost V 3 bases and J 7 bases, with 12 bases left between them. CDR3 in DNA: TGTGCCAGCAGTTTGCCCCAAAAGGGTGGCTACACCTTC. This codes for CASSLPQKGGYTF.

The chain uses TRBV5-4 and TRBJ1-6, with TRBD1 matching 7 bases. There are 15 residues in the CDR3. The V segment lost 4 bases and the J segment 7 bases; nucleotides outside the gene matches: 8. Germline values: CDR1 SGHNT, CDR2 YYREEE (reference sequence). CDR3 loop: CASSPSTGLNSPLHF. The CDR3 nucleotides are TGTGCCAGCAGCCCCTCGACAGGGCTGAATTCACCCCTCCACTTT.

J is TRBJ1-6 and V is TRBV19, with no clear D. Trimming shortened V by 6 bases and J by 0 bases, and 6 bases separated the two germline ends. The germline CDR1 and CDR2 sequences are LNHDA and SQIVND (reference sequence). This CDR3 contains 14 residues. The CDR3 coding sequence is TGTGCCAGTAGAACCAACTCCTATAATTCACCCCTCCACTTT. Amino acid sequence: CASRTNSYNSPLHF.

The chain employs TRBV7-3 and TRBJ1-1, with 7 bases fitting TRBD1. Germline-derived CDR1 and CDR2 are SGHTA and FQGTGA. This CDR3 is built from 15 residues. The V segment lost 3 bases and the J segment 6 bases; nucleotides outside the gene matches: 10. Here the CDR3 reads CASSLTQGGNAEAFF. The CDR3 DNA sequence: TGTGCCAGCAGCTTGACGCAGGGGGGAAACGCTGAAGCTTTCTTT.